The 5 T cell receptor beta chains listed next were all sequenced from one sample in a study of breast tumors, draining lymph nodes, adjacent tissues. TCRdb fed the multiplex PCR reads into MiXCR, producing one record per CDR3 protein. This table holds 60,000 to 70,000 distinct CDR3 sequences, around 52% found once. The sequenced sample was breast tumor tissue. The receptors come from a female donor with breast cancer. Some clones in this sample may be carry-over from other donors' samples.

The CDR3 protein is CASSRQGPEQYF. The CDR3, as DNA: TGTGCCAGCAGCCGACAGGGGCCCGAGCAGTACTTC. The chain employs TRBV7-2 and TRBJ2-7; TRBD1 matches at 8 bases. The CDR3 contains 12 residues. J lost 6 bases, V lost 5 bases, and 3 bases had no gene match. Per the germline V gene, CDR1 is SGHTA and CDR2 is FQGNSA.

This clonotype was counted ten times or more. V is TRBV20-1 and J is TRBJ2-4; no clear D. The CDR3 covers 13 residues. Germline-derived CDR1 and CDR2 are DFQATT and SNEGSKA (reference sequence). V shed 6 bases and J shed 2 bases, with 11 bases lying between them. CDR3 sequence (DNA): TGCAGTGCAAACTACCCCACCAAAAACATTCAGTACTTC. Amino acids: CSANYPTKNIQYF.

This clonotype was counted ten times or more. The chain's CDR3 is CASKWAENTGELFF. The CDR3 nucleotides are TGTGCCAGTAAGTGGGCTGAGAACACCGGGGAGCTGTTTTTT. The chain links TRBV19 to TRBJ2-2; unclear D gene. Germline V gives CDR1 LNHDA, CDR2 SQIVND (reference sequence). This CDR3 has 14 residues. The germline V and J ends were trimmed by 7 bases and 1 base, with 10 bases remaining between them.

The chain couples TRBV29-1 to TRBJ1-4, with D unclear. The CDR3 spans 12 residues. The V gene lost 4 bases and the J gene lost 4 bases, with 7 bases spanning the gap. Germline assignment: CDR1 SQVTM and CDR2 ANQGSEA. CDR3: CSVADHNEKLFF. The CDR3 DNA reads as TGCAGCGTTGCGGACCATAATGAAAAACTGTTTTTT.

The V call is TRBV7-9, the J call TRBJ1-2, with D unclear. CDR3 length equals 13 residues. In germline, CDR1 is SEHNR, CDR2 FQNEAQ (reference sequence). Trimming removed 1 base from V and 4 bases from J, with 7 bases in between. The CDR3 DNA follows: TGTGCCAGCAGCTTAGGGGTTAGCTATGGCTACACCTTC. Translating gives CASSLGVSYGYTF. Full variable domain (missing parts from reference TRBV7-9 and TRBJ1-2): DTGVSQNPRHKITKRGQNVTFRCDPISEHNRLYWYRQTLGQGPEFLTYFQNEAQLEKSRLLSDRFSAERPKGSFSTLEIQRTEQGDSAMYLCASSLGVSYGYTFGSGTRLTVV.